Listed below are T cell receptor beta chains from one sample, sequenced in a study of long-term antiretroviral therapy in people with HIV. The protocol was immunoSEQ multiplex PCR, while the TCRdb copy is restricted to in-frame clones and leaves out a portion. The table lists some 16,000 clones, 77% of them singletons. Sequences were derived from unsorted PBMCs, sampled 2.1 years after starting antiretroviral therapy. These receptor sequences come from a man aged 35 to 55 with HIV. The CDR3 runs from the conserved cysteine through the conserved F or W.

TRBV5-4 | CASSGTGENEKLFF
TRBV9 | CASSVGGGDEQYF
TRBV12-5 | CASGLRASEAFF
TRBV21-1 | CASSRPGDLGYGYTF
TRBV5-6 | CASSLITFAGELFF
TRBV5-1 | CASSLGGGENIQYF
TRBV19 | CASIPQGIGNTIYF
TRBV10-2 | CASRLDLDTEAFF
TRBV5-1 | CASSLAEWGNTIYF
TRBV5-1 | CASSLGNLGADTQYF
TRBV9 | CASSGGGHPYEQYF
TRBV4-1 | CASSQDPDQPQHF
TRBV6-6 | CASLQGANEKLFF
TRBV7-9 | CASSLGVGGTEAFF
TRBV6-5 | CASTLGPLQYF
TRBV27 | CASSLYKGYGYTF
TRBV25-1 | CATIDSSNYGYTF
TRBV11-3 | CASSPGVNEQYF
TRBV19 | CASSIPSGGPNTGELFF
TRBV4-1 | CASSHLAGGYEQYF
TRBV27 | CASSLGYSNQPQHF
TRBV9 | CASSPLAGGAGRLDTQYF
TRBV9 | CASSVATGLAYEQFF
TRBV30 | CAWSVGGRSGNTIYF
TRBV19 | CASSIGSRLNFNYGYTF
TRBV30 | CACQRAGETEAFF
TRBV5-4 | CASSHVPGLQTYEQYF
TRBV27 | CASSSPGTGVDGYTF
TRBV27 | CASSLWGGQNNEKLFF
TRBV5-4 | CASRVGNTIYF
TRBV4-1 | CASSRDSGNTIYF
TRBV9 | CASSVGAGAQETQYF
TRBV4-2 | CASSPSGTSYNEQFF
TRBV5-8 | CASSLAEGSNTEAFF
TRBV5-4 | CASSLIGGLTDTQYF
TRBV29-1 | CSGTGGMAEAFF
TRBV28 | CASSLSIGIFSGNTIYF
TRBV7-2 | CASSLAQRTYEQYF
TRBV29-1 | CSVDLGGTEAFF
TRBV7-9 | CASSRTSGGLYQETQYF
TRBV21-1 | CASTAPGQGPTEAFF
TRBV5-1 | CASSLSWAGVMNTEAFF
TRBV6-1 | CASSESIFVGYGYTF
TRBV30 | CAWSVRVFNYGYTF
TRBV7-9 | CASSSGTGDSYNEQFF